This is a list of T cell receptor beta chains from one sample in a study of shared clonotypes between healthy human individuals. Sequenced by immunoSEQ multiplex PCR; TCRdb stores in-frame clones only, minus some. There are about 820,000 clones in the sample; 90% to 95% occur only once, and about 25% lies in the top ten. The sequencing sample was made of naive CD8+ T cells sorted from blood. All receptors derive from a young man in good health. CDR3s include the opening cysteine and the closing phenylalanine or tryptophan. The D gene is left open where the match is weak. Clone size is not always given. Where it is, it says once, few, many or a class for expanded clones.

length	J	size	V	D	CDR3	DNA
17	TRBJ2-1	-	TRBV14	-	CASSQVTGVSSYNEQFF	TGTGCCAGCAGCCAAGTGACGGGGGTAAGCTCCTACAATGAGCAGTTCTTC
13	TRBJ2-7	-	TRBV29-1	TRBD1	CSVGTGGSYEQYF	TGCAGCGTCGGGACAGGAGGGTCCTACGAGCAGTACTTC
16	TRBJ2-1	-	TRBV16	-	CASSQSAGGSYNEQFF	TGTGCCAGCAGCCAATCGGCTGGGGGATCCTACAATGAGCAGTTCTTC
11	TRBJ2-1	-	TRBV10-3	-	CAISEGYEQFF	TGTGCCATCAGTGAGGGGTATGAGCAGTTCTTC
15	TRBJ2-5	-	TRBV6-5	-	CASSFGTTKVETQYF	TGTGCCAGCAGTTTCGGGACCACGAAGGTAGAGACCCAGTACTTC
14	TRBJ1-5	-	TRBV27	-	CASSSRWGNQPQHF	TGTGCCAGCAGTTCACGGTGGGGAAATCAGCCCCAGCATTTT
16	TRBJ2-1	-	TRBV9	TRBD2	CASSFQREAPYNEQFF	TGTGCCAGCAGCTTCCAGCGGGAGGCTCCCTACAATGAGCAGTTCTTC
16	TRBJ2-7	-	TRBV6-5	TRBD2	CASSYSTSGRAYEQYF	TGTGCCAGCAGTTACTCTACTAGCGGGAGGGCCTACGAGCAGTACTTC
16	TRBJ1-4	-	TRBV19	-	CASSSIPVTTNEKLFF	TGTGCCAGTAGTTCCATCCCCGTAACAACTAATGAAAAACTGTTTTTT
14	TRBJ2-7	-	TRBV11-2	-	CASSLDSPRDEQYF	TGTGCCAGCAGCTTAGATTCCCCTCGGGACGAGCAGTACTTC
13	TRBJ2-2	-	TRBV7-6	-	CASSLGLGGELFF	TGTGCCAGCAGCTTAGGGTTGGGAGGGGAGCTGTTTTTT
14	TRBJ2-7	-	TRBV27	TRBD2	CASSFREGSYEQYF	TGTGCCAGCAGTTTTAGGGAGGGGAGTTACGAGCAGTACTTC
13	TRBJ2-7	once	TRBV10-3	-	CAISESTRGEQYF	TGTGCCATCAGTGAGTCTACTAGGGGGGAGCAGTACTTC
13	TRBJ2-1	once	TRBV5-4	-	CASSGDSNNEQFF	TGTGCCAGCAGCGGAGACAGCAACAATGAGCAGTTCTTC
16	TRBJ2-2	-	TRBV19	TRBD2	CATLKREGPRTGELFF	TGTGCCACCCTTAAGCGGGAGGGCCCTCGTACCGGGGAGCTGTTTTTT
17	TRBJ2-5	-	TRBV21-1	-	CASSERRGAAIKETQYF	TGTGCCAGCAGCGAACGGAGGGGGGCAGCAATAAAAGAGACCCAGTACTTC
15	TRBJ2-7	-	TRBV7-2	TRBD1	CASSSWRQGGYEQYF	TGTGCCAGCAGCTCTTGGCGACAGGGGGGTTACGAGCAGTACTTC
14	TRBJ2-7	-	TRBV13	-	CASSLGPQSYEQYF	TGTGCCAGCAGCTTAGGTCCACAAAGCTACGAGCAGTACTTC
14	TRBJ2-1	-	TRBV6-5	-	CASSYGAGQNEQFF	TGTGCCAGCAGTTACGGGGCAGGGCAAAATGAGCAGTTCTTC
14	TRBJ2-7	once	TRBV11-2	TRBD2	CASSYTSGDYEQYF	TGTGCCAGCAGCTATACTAGCGGCGACTACGAGCAGTACTTC
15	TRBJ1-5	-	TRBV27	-	CASSSRKGLNQPQHF	TGTGCCAGCAGTTCCCGGAAGGGGTTGAATCAGCCCCAGCATTTT
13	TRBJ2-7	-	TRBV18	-	CASSVPAAYEQYF	TGTGCCAGCTCCGTGCCAGCGGCCTACGAGCAGTACTTC
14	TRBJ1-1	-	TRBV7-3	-	CASSLTPGSTEAFF	TGTGCCAGCAGCTTAACGCCGGGTTCCACTGAAGCTTTCTTT
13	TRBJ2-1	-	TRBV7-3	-	CASSLSRGNEQFF	TGTGCCAGCAGCTTATCAAGGGGCAATGAGCAGTTCTTC
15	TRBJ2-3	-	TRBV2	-	CASSEAKFSTDTQYF	TGTGCCAGCAGTGAGGCCAAGTTCAGCACAGATACGCAGTATTTT
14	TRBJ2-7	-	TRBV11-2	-	CASSLGERVREQYF	TGTGCCAGCAGCTTAGGCGAAAGGGTAAGGGAGCAGTACTTC
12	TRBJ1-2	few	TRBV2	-	CASIGGNYGYTF	TGTGCCAGCATCGGGGGCAACTATGGCTACACCTTC